This TCR beta chain was documented in a study of blood T cells in healthy people across ages. Study-wide results and limits: A conclusive naive versus antigen-experienced comparison was prevented by the unsorted PBMCs.

This CDR3 has 12 amino acids. CDR1 and CDR2 from the germline V gene are MDHEN and SYDVKM. The V gene lost 11 bases and the J gene lost 1 base, with 12 bases spanning the gap. A second PCR of about 6 to 11 cycles used a sample-barcoded 5' primer and a J-beta primer mix. One entry per CDR3 protein results from TCRdb running MiXCR on the 5' RACE reads. The sample records 270,000 or so distinct CDR3 sequences, about 25% being singletons. A single count supports this clonotype. Its specificity is not known. Material for sequencing was blood. The V and J genes are TRBV28 and TRBJ2-7, with D tentatively TRBD1 or TRBD2 (5 bases each). The clonotype originates from a woman aged 70-85 years in good health. CDR3 residues: CAAGTSSYEQYF. CDR3 nucleotides: TGTGCCGCCGGGACGTCGTCCTACGAGCAGTACTTC.